The clone carrying this T cell receptor beta chain was picked up one time. What it recognizes is unknown. TCRdb's table, derived via immunoSEQ multiplex PCR, lists solely in-frame clones and lacks some. The sample carries some 2,100,000 clones, about 94% recorded once. This record comes from a study of shared clonotypes between healthy human individuals. Study outcomes and limitations: Larger estimated richness was generally seen in naive subsets than in memory subsets.

With V trimmed by 0 bases and J by 3 bases, 2 bases remained unmatched. The germline CDR1 and CDR2 sequences are MNHNS and SASEGT. This CDR3 comprises 15 residues. The V gene is TRBV6-1, the J gene TRBJ2-7; 10 nucleotides line up with TRBD2. Sample: naive CD4+ T cells sorted from blood. Subset described: CD45RA+ positively selected. This clonotype was obtained from a man aged 18 to 29 in good health. The CDR3 protein is CASSEAGLARYEQYF. DNA of the CDR3: TGTGCCAGCAGTGAAGCGGGACTAGCGCGCTACGAGCAGTACTTC.